This T cell receptor beta chain was captured by sequencing in a study of shared clonotypes between healthy human individuals. Healthy and HIV-negative, the adult donors had no recent acute infections or vaccinations. The study separated CD4+ cells into CD45RA+ naive and CD45RA-negative memory subsets. Repertoires were generated with immunoSEQ multiplex PCR, while TCRdb's copy carries only in-frame clones and drops some. The top ten hold roughly 0.13% of the sample, which has 2,100,000 or so clones, nearly 97% seen once. This clone was detected only once. The germline V gene encodes CDR1 SQVTM and CDR2 ANQGSEA. CDR3 length equals 14 residues. With 0 bases removed from V and 3 bases from J, the gap between germline ends came to 11 bases.

The sample comprised naive CD4+ T cells sorted from blood. Subset denoted: CD45RA+ positively selected. The V and J genes are TRBV29-1 and TRBJ1-2; no clear D gene. This clonotype was sampled from a man between 18 and 35 years old in good health. The CDR3 sequence: CSVEDANWDYGYTF. The CDR3 DNA sequence: TGCAGCGTTGAAGATGCCAATTGGGACTATGGCTACACCTTC.